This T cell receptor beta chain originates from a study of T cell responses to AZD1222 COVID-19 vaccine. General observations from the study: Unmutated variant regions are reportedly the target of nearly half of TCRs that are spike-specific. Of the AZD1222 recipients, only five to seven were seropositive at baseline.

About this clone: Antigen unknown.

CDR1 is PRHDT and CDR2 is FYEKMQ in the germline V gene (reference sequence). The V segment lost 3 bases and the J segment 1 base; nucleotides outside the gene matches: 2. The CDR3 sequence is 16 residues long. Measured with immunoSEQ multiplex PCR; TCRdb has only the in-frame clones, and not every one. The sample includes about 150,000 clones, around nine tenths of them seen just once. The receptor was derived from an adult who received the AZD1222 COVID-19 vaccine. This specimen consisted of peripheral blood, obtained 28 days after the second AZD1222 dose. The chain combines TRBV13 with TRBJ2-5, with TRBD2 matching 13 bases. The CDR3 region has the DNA TGTGCCAGCAGCTTGACTAGCGGGGGGTCCCAAGAGACCCAGTACTTC. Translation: CASSLTSGGSQETQYF.